Listed below are T cell receptor beta chains from one sample, sequenced in a study of shared clonotypes between healthy human individuals. The repertoire was sequenced with immunoSEQ multiplex PCR; TCRdb's copy has only in-frame clones and lacks some. The sample includes more than 2 million clones, 85% to 95% of them seen just once. Source material: naive CD4+ T cells sorted from blood. The source of these receptors is a man between 18 and 29 years old in good health. The CDR3 runs from the conserved cysteine through the conserved F or W. The D gene is left open where the match is weak. Expanded clones are given a class, and other clones once, few, many or no size at all.

TRBV6-5	12	NA	TRBJ1-1	NA	CASRQKGPEAFF	TGTGCCAGCAGGCAAAAGGGCCCTGAAGCTTTCTTT
TRBV29-1	14	TRBD2	TRBJ2-3	once	CSVRGTGGPDTQYF	TGCAGCGTCCGGGGAACGGGAGGGCCGGATACGCAGTATTTT
TRBV6-1	14	NA	TRBJ2-7	NA	CASSEGRGSDEQYF	TGTGCCAGCAGTGAAGGGCGGGGAAGCGACGAGCAGTACTTC
TRBV19	15	NA	TRBJ1-1	NA	CASSRGQLMNTEAFF	TGTGCCAGTAGTAGGGGCCAGCTCATGAACACTGAAGCTTTCTTT
TRBV28	19	TRBD2	TRBJ2-1	NA	CASISVALAGGPPYNEQFF	TGTGCCAGCATCTCGGTCGCTTTAGCGGGGGGCCCTCCCTACAATGAGCAGTTCTTC
TRBV5-1	15	NA	TRBJ1-6	NA	CASSLGGQGRSPLHF	TGCGCCAGCAGCTTGGGCGGGCAGGGCCGGTCACCCCTCCACTTT
TRBV28	13	NA	TRBJ2-7	NA	CASRKTESYEQYF	TGTGCCAGCAGAAAGACGGAATCCTACGAGCAGTACTTC
TRBV6-5	15	TRBD2	TRBJ2-3	NA	CASSYGGGGADTQYF	TGTGCCAGCAGTTACGGTGGGGGAGGGGCAGATACGCAGTATTTT
TRBV11-1	15	TRBD1	TRBJ2-7	NA	CASSRGQRDFDEQYF	TGTGCCAGCAGCAGGGGACAGCGAGATTTCGACGAGCAGTACTTC
TRBV29-1	13	NA	TRBJ1-1	once	CSVQRGGTTEAFF	TGCAGCGTCCAGAGAGGGGGTACCACTGAAGCTTTCTTT
TRBV11-2	17	TRBD1	TRBJ2-2	NA	CATRTGFDRDGTGELFF	TGTGCCACACGTACGGGGTTTGACAGGGACGGAACCGGGGAGCTGTTTTTT
TRBV6-6	11	TRBD1	TRBJ2-7	NA	CASSKTGEEYF	TGTGCCAGCAGTAAGACAGGGGAGGAGTACTTC
TRBV7-2	14	NA	TRBJ2-3	once	CASSLGVSRDTQYF	TGTGCCAGCAGCTTAGGGGTGTCCAGAGATACGCAGTATTTT
TRBV5-4	13	NA	TRBJ2-3	NA	CASSLVGEDTQYF	TGTGCCAGCAGCTTGGTGGGGGAGGATACGCAGTATTTT
TRBV5-1	16	NA	TRBJ2-1	NA	CASSLPRQALYNEQFF	TGCGCCAGCAGCCTTCCCCGGCAGGCCCTCTACAATGAGCAGTTCTTC
TRBV6-1	14	NA	TRBJ1-1	NA	CASSEVGLNTEAFF	TGTGCCAGCAGTGAGGTTGGGCTCAACACTGAAGCTTTCTTT
TRBV4-3	13	TRBD1	TRBJ2-7	NA	CASSRTGSDEQYF	TGCGCCAGCAGCCGGACAGGGAGCGACGAGCAGTACTTC
TRBV28	13	NA	TRBJ1-1	NA	CASSGRAGTEAFF	TGTGCCAGCAGCGGGAGGGCGGGCACTGAAGCTTTCTTT
TRBV5-1	14	NA	TRBJ1-2	NA	CASSTGDSNYGYTF	TGCGCCAGCAGCACGGGGGACTCAAACTATGGCTACACCTTC
TRBV30	14	TRBD2	TRBJ2-5	NA	CAWSRGGQAETQYF	TGTGCCTGGTCCCGGGGGGGCCAGGCGGAGACCCAGTACTTC
TRBV11-2	12	NA	TRBJ2-7	once	CASSLDRGEQYF	TGTGCCAGCAGCTTAGATCGGGGGGAGCAGTACTTC
TRBV7-9	16	TRBD2	TRBJ2-3	NA	CASSPGAGGPVDTQYF	TGTGCCAGCAGCCCGGGAGCGGGGGGGCCGGTAGATACGCAGTATTTT
TRBV5-1	16	TRBD1	TRBJ2-7	NA	CASSLDPDRASYEQYF	TGCGCCAGCAGCTTGGATCCAGACAGGGCCTCCTACGAGCAGTACTTC
TRBV2	14	NA	TRBJ1-1	NA	CASNLTPGNTEAFF	TGTGCCAGCAACCTAACACCAGGAAACACTGAAGCTTTCTTT
TRBV14	15	NA	TRBJ2-3	NA	CASSQEGGLTDTQYF	TGTGCCAGCAGCCAAGAGGGGGGCCTCACAGATACGCAGTATTTT
TRBV5-1	15	TRBD1	TRBJ1-5	NA	CASSLETGGTQPQHF	TGCGCCAGCAGCTTGGAGACAGGGGGCACTCAGCCCCAGCATTTT
TRBV10-3	14	NA	TRBJ1-1	once	CAAATQGWGTEAFF	TGTGCCGCGGCCACGCAAGGGTGGGGCACTGAAGCTTTCTTT
TRBV7-9	16	NA	TRBJ2-7	NA	CASSLTTGTTSYEQYF	TGTGCCAGCAGCTTGACCACCGGGACGACTTCCTACGAGCAGTACTTC
TRBV9	14	TRBD2	TRBJ2-5	NA	CASSVLAGGETQYF	TGTGCCAGCAGCGTTCTGGCGGGAGGAGAGACCCAGTACTTC
TRBV5-4	12	NA	TRBJ2-2	NA	CASSSLAGELFF	TGTGCCAGCAGCTCGTTGGCCGGGGAGCTGTTTTTT
TRBV7-9	11	NA	TRBJ2-7	NA	CASSFSYEQYF	TGTGCCAGCAGCTTCTCCTACGAGCAGTACTTC
TRBV5-4	13	NA	TRBJ2-7	NA	CASSLDRYYEQYF	TGTGCCAGCAGCTTGGACAGGTACTACGAGCAGTACTTC